This TCR beta chain stems from a study of T cells in tumors and immune-related adverse events. The table came from immunoSEQ multiplex PCR; TCRdb's copy has only in-frame clones and leaves some out. Here the sample spans about 22,000 clones, just over 90% being singletons. V lost 1 base, J lost 8 bases, and 12 bases lay in between. The germline V gene encodes CDR1 SGHDT and CDR2 YYEEEE. CDR3 length: 13 amino acids. Specimen: lymph node tissue, collected from a patient treated with anti-PD-1 therapy. This receptor was obtained from a female donor with metastatic renal cell carcinoma. The chain uses TRBV5-6 and TRBJ1-2, with a possible D match to TRBD1 (5 bases). The CDR3 DNA sequence: TGTGCCAGCAGCTTGAGAGGGGCTTCAGGCTACACCTTC. It yields the protein CASSLRGASGYTF.